This TCR beta chain was identified in a study of T cell changes during pregnancy in multiple sclerosis (dated by TCRdb to between 2018 and 2021). Background on the whole study: In women with multiple sclerosis, the researchers looked at how the T cell repertoire shifted as pregnancy progressed.

From the cysteine through the phenylalanine, the CDR3 covers 17 amino acids. The read is trimmed to its CDR3 DNA, 51 bases read in frame from base 1. V loses 0 bases of germline sequence and J loses 4 bases, and the interval between the two ends is 15 bases. The CDR1 and CDR2 encoded by the germline V gene (reference sequence) are LNHNV and YYDKDF. To note about this clone: It has no known antigen specificity. One base away there is no much larger clone; base qualities are not given.

Libraries were prepared through the immunoSEQ multiplex PCR assay. TCRdb obtained this table from immuneACCESS and retained in-frame rearrangements with V and J assigned. These tables miss some clones; where compared with another copy, unresolved V genes account for less than half of the shortfall, and the remainder is unexplained. Across this sample there are about 69,000 clones, with around 94% seen only once. Around 2% of the sample belongs to the ten largest clones. This TCR came from a female donor in good health, enrolled as a control in a pregnancy study. Sequencing used peripheral blood, obtained in the third trimester of pregnancy. This chain joins TRBV15 to TRBJ2-2; the best D guess is TRBD2, with 7 bases matching. The nucleotide sequence reads as follows: TGTGCCACCAGCAGAGATTGGGGAGGGGGGGTCACCGGGGAGCTGTTTTTT. Its product reads: CATSRDWGGGVTGELFF.